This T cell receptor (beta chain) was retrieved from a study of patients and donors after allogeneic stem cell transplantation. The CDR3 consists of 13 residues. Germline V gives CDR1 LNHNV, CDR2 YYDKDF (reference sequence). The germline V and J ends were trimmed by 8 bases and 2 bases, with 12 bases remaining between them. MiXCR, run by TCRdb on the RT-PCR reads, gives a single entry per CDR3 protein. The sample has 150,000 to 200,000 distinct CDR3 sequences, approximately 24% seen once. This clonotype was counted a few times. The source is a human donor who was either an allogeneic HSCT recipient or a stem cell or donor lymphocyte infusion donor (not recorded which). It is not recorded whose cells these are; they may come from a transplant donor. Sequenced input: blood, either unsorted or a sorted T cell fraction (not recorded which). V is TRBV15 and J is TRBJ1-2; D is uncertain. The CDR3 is CATLNGDNYGYTF. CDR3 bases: TGTGCCACCCTGAACGGAGACAACTATGGCTACACCTTC. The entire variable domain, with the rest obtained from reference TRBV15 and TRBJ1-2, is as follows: DAMVIQNPRYQVTQFGKPVTLSCSQTLNHNVMYWYQQKSSQAPKLLFHYYDKDFNNEADTPDNFQSRRPNTSFCFLDIRSPGLGDTAMYLCATLNGDNYGYTFGSGTRLTVV.